This T cell receptor beta chain is drawn from a study of T-cell reconstitution after alpha-beta-depleted transplantation in children. The CDR3 sequence is 15 residues long. V was pared by 1 base and J by 0 bases, with 10 bases between. It was with unique molecular identifiers that the TCRbeta library was prepared. TCRdb re-derived calls from the PCR reads in MiXCR, one entry per CDR3 protein. The table has a few hundred thousand distinct CDR3 sequences, 25% to 30% seen once; the top ten hold approximately 39%. The specimen comprised PBMCs, sampled before TCRalphabeta/CD19-depleted stem cell transplant. The sequence came from a boy less than two years old with Wiskott-Aldrich syndrome, due to receive a stem cell transplant. The chain employs TRBV12-3 or TRBV12-4 and TRBJ2-7; D remains ambiguous. In nucleotides, the CDR3 is TGTGCCAGCAGTTTAGATTCTAGGGTCTCCTACGAGCAGTACTTC. Translating gives CASSLDSRVSYEQYF.